Each of the 6 T cell receptor beta chains below was sequenced from the same sample in a study of blood T cell repertoires in COVID-19 (dated by TCRdb to 2018 to 2021). Receptor amplification or capture employed the immunoSEQ multiplex PCR assay. This is the immuneACCESS table as TCRdb keeps it, with only in-frame sequences that have V and J called. A part of the clones is gone; compared with another copy, unresolved V genes explain less than half, and the rest is unexplained. This sample lists about 320,000 clones; around 85% were detected once. The top ten constitute 1.5% to 2% of the sample. The material sequenced was PBMCs or T cells enriched from blood (not recorded which). The receptors shown here come from a woman in her twenties or thirties who had been exposed to COVID-19.

With regard to this clone: Distinct nucleotide sequences in the sample also encode this CDR3. The chain joins TRBV28 to TRBJ2-7, with a possible D match to TRBD2 (5 bases). The germline CDR1 and CDR2 sequences are MDHEN and SYDVKM. Trimming took off 2 bases at V and 3 bases at J, with 5 bases between the two ends. This CDR3 has 12 amino acids. CDR3 nucleotide sequence: TGTGCCAGCAGTTTAGAGGGCTACGAGCAGTACTTC. Protein: CASSLEGYEQYF.

The gene calls are TRBV5-4 and TRBJ1-2; 7 bases match TRBD1. In germline, CDR1 is SGHNT, CDR2 YYREEE (reference sequence). The V segment lost 0 bases and the J segment 0 bases; nucleotides outside the gene matches: 5. The CDR3 spans 16 residues. The CDR3 spells CASSLDWQGANYGYTF. For the CDR3, the DNA is TGTGCCAGCAGCTTGGATTGGCAGGGGGCTAACTATGGCTACACCTTC.

This chain connects TRBV7-2 to TRBJ2-2, with 10 bases matching TRBD2. Per the germline V gene, CDR1 is SGHTA and CDR2 is FQGNSA. The junction had 5 bases not matched to a gene; V was cut back by 6 bases and J by 4 bases. The CDR3 is 15 residues long. CDR3 coding DNA: TGTGCCAGCAGGTCTACTAGCGGGGCCACCGGGGAGCTGTTTTTT. This codes for CASRSTSGATGELFF.

The J gene is TRBJ2-3, the V gene TRBV7-3; 9 bases map to TRBD2. The CDR3 extends over 16 amino acids. With 5 bases clipped from V and 1 base from J, the junction kept 7 bases outside the gene matches. Germline V gene lookup returns CDR1 SGHTA and CDR2 FQGTGA. CDR3 amino acids: CASSEGRTSGTDTQYF. The CDR3 nucleotides read TGTGCCAGCAGCGAAGGAAGGACTAGCGGCACAGATACGCAGTATTTT. Based on the CDR3 plus reference TRBV7-3 and TRBJ2-3, the full variable domain is GAGVSQTPSNKVTEKGKYVELRCDPISGHTALYWYRQSLGQGPEFLIYFQGTGAADDSGLPNDRFFAVRPEGSVSTLKIQRTERGDSAVYLCASSEGRTSGTDTQYFGPGTRLTVL.

The V and J genes are TRBV12-5 and TRBJ1-2, with D possibly being TRBD1 (5 bases). The CDR3 contains 13 residues. V lost 3 bases and J 5 bases, leaving 10 bases between the germline ends. Germline V gene sequence: CDR1 LGHNT, CDR2 FRNRAP. The CDR3: CASGFTGPYGYTF. The CDR3 region has the DNA TGTGCTAGTGGTTTCACAGGCCCATATGGCTACACCTTC.

The chain uses TRBV18 and TRBJ1-6, with a tentative D call TRBD1 (6 bases). V lost 3 bases to trimming and J lost 8 bases, with 14 bases between them. The CDR3 is 15 residues long. The germline V gene encodes CDR1 KGHSH and CDR2 LQKENI. The CDR3 protein is CASSPRTGRDSPLHF. CDR3 DNA sequence: TGTGCCAGCTCACCGCGCACAGGGAGGGATTCACCCCTCCACTTT.